These T cell receptor beta chains were read from a single sample in a study of cytomegalovirus exposure and HLA in healthy donors. Generated by immunoSEQ multiplex PCR, the TCRdb table keeps only in-frame clones and is missing some. The profile shows some 120,000 clones, around three quarters of them singletons. The sample comprised PBMCs. The receptors shown here come from a man between 25 and 39 years old in good health and CMV-seropositive. The CDR3 runs from the conserved cysteine through the conserved F or W. The D gene is left open where the match is weak.

D,V,J,DNA,CDR3
TRBD1,TRBV11-1,TRBJ1-2,TGTGCCAGCAGCTCTAGGCCCCGGGACAGGTTTGGCTACACCTTC,CASSSRPRDRFGYTF
-,TRBV6-4,TRBJ2-7,TGTGCCAGCAGTGACTTTAGATTAGGGGGGGACGAGCAGTACTTC,CASSDFRLGGDEQYF
-,TRBV29-1,TRBJ2-6,TGCAGCGTGAGGGCGGGGGCCTCTGGGGCCAACGTCCTGACTTTC,CSVRAGASGANVLTF
-,TRBV4-1,TRBJ2-1,TGCGCCAGCAGCCAAGGACAGAGATCTTTTATAGGTGAGCAGTTCTTC,CASSQGQRSFIGEQFF
TRBD1,TRBV7-2,TRBJ1-2,TGTGCCAGCAGCACGCCGGGACAGAACTATGGCTACACCTTC,CASSTPGQNYGYTF
-,TRBV6-4,TRBJ2-2,TGTGCCAGCAGTGCAGGGGTTGGCACCGGGGAGCTGTTTTTT,CASSAGVGTGELFF
-,TRBV29-1,TRBJ1-1,TGCAGCGTTGATCAGGCATGGGGGAGGGCTTTCTTT,CSVDQAWGRAFF
-,TRBV11-3,TRBJ1-2,TGTGCCAGCAGCTTAGATTGGGGCAGTACTAACTATGGCTACACCTTC,CASSLDWGSTNYGYTF
TRBD2,TRBV5-5,TRBJ2-2,TGTGCCAGCAGCTTGAGGGGCAGCGGGACGGCCGGGGAGCTGTTTTTT,CASSLRGSGTAGELFF
TRBD1,TRBV5-4,TRBJ2-3,TGTGCCAGCAGCTTGGACAGGGGATTAACAGATACGCAGTATTTT,CASSLDRGLTDTQYF